The 25 T cell receptor beta chains in this list originate from one sample, sequenced in a study of cytomegalovirus exposure and HLA in healthy donors. The PCR was carried out with 60 Vbeta primers and 13 Jbeta primers. Assay: immunoSEQ multiplex PCR; the TCRdb copy retains only in-frame clones and omits some. This sample has more than 150,000 clones, with just over 75% found just once. What was sequenced was PBMCs. The receptors derive from a man between 18 and 35 years old in good health and CMV-seronegative.

The rearrangement joins TRBV27 to TRBJ1-1; the D gene is possibly TRBD1 (6 bases). The CDR3 is made up of 11 amino acids. The germline gives CDR1 MNHEY, CDR2 SMNVEV (reference sequence). V lost 7 bases, J lost 8 bases, and 11 bases lay in between. The CDR3 loop reads CASNQGREAFF. The CDR3 DNA reads as TGTGCCAGCAACCAGGGGAGAGAAGCTTTCTTT.

The V gene is TRBV11-2, the J gene TRBJ2-7; TRBD1 is a possible D gene (6 bases). Trimming cost V 4 bases and J 4 bases, with 17 bases left between them. This CDR3 is built from 15 residues. Germline V gives CDR1 SGHAT, CDR2 FQNNGV. The CDR3 loop is CASSSVHRVGYEQYF. In DNA, the CDR3 is TGTGCCAGCAGCTCCGTGCACAGGGTAGGTTACGAGCAGTACTTC.

The chain recombines TRBV27 with TRBJ2-1, with 8 bases lining up with TRBD2. This CDR3 is built from 17 residues. Germline values: CDR1 MNHEY, CDR2 SMNVEV (reference sequence). The junction had 17 bases not matched to a gene; V was cut back by 5 bases and J by 8 bases. CDR3 bases: TGTGCCAGCAGTCCTCCCACCGGGACTAGTATCGCCCATGAGCAGTTCTTC. As protein: CASSPPTGTSIAHEQFF.

V gene TRBV7-3 combines with J gene TRBJ2-3; 15 bases are shared with TRBD2. CDR1 SGHTA and CDR2 FQGTGA come from the germline V gene. V dropped 4 bases and J dropped 0; count of bases not matched to a gene: 5. This CDR3 comprises 18 residues. CDR3 DNA sequence: TGTGCCAGCAGCTGGGGACTAGCGGGGGGTTCTAGCACAGATACGCAGTATTTT. Protein product: CASSWGLAGGSSTDTQYF.

The rearrangement joins TRBV7-9 to TRBJ2-5; D possibly corresponds to TRBD2 (7 bases). This CDR3 region has 17 residues. The germline V gene encodes CDR1 SEHNR and CDR2 FQNEAQ (reference sequence). Trimming stripped 5 bases from V and 1 base from J, with 20 bases between. In DNA, the CDR3 is TGTGCCAGCAGCGCCCCCGGGCAGGGGAGGGGCCAAGAGACCCAGTACTTC. This codes for CASSAPGQGRGQETQYF.

The gene calls are TRBV30 and TRBJ1-6; the D gene is possibly TRBD1 (5 bases). V shed 3 bases and J shed 10 bases, with 16 bases lying between them. Germline lookup yields CDR1 GTSNPN and CDR2 SVGIG (reference sequence). The CDR3 totals 14 residues. The CDR3 loop is CAWRVRGRWSPLHF. The CDR3 coding sequence is TGTGCCTGGAGGGTTAGGGGTCGCTGGTCACCCCTCCACTTT.

The rearrangement uses TRBV7-9 and TRBJ2-1, with D perhaps matching TRBD2 (6 bases). Germline CDR1 SEHNR, CDR2 FQNEAQ (reference sequence). There are 16 residues in the CDR3. V was clipped by 3 bases and J by 7 bases, with 19 bases between them. The CDR3 DNA sequence: TGTGCCAGCAGCTTTAAGCCGGGACCGGAGGGGAATGAGCAGTTCTTC. Translated, it gives CASSFKPGPEGNEQFF.

V is TRBV7-6 and J is TRBJ2-5; D may be TRBD2 (6 bases). The CDR3 totals 14 residues. Germline V gene lookup returns CDR1 SGHVS and CDR2 FNYEAQ. Trimming pared 5 bases from V and 4 bases from J, leaving 14 bases between. The CDR3 DNA follows: TGTGCCAGCAGCCCTGGGCCGCGGGGAGAGACCCAGTACTTC. The encoded protein is CASSPGPRGETQYF.

V usage is TRBV19 and J usage is TRBJ2-7, with 8 bases matching TRBD1. This CDR3 is 14 amino acids long. Germline loops: CDR1 LNHDA, CDR2 SQIVND (reference sequence). V shed 7 bases, J shed 2 bases, and the junction held 7 bases outside the gene matches. The CDR3 here is CASNSTGVTYEQYF. For the CDR3, the DNA is TGTGCCAGTAACTCGACAGGGGTAACCTACGAGCAGTACTTC.

The chain carries TRBV6-6 and TRBJ1-4, with D maybe TRBD1 (6 bases). The V end lost 8 bases, the J end lost 3 bases, and 7 bases lay between the germline ends. Per the germline V gene, CDR1 is MNHNY and CDR2 is SVGAGI (reference sequence). The CDR3 contains 12 residues. The CDR3 protein is CASGQPNEKLFF. The CDR3 nucleotides are TGTGCCAGCGGACAGCCTAATGAAAAACTGTTTTTT.

This chain uses TRBV5-1 with TRBJ2-5; TRBD1 aligns across 9 bases. CDR1 is SGHRS, CDR2 YFSETQ, per germline. J lost 2 bases, V lost 0 bases, and 5 bases had no gene match. This CDR3 has 16 residues. The CDR3 DNA reads TGCGCCAGCAGCTTGGGATCGACAGGGGGTCAAGAGACCCAGTACTTC. Translation gives CASSLGSTGGQETQYF.

The rearrangement joins TRBV30 to TRBJ2-3; D may be TRBD2 (7 bases). Germline V gene sequence: CDR1 GTSNPN, CDR2 SVGIG (reference sequence). Deletions cut 4 bases from V and 4 bases from J, with 12 bases between. CDR3 length: 13 residues. CDR3 loop: CAWTRGAPDTQYF. In nucleotides, the CDR3 is TGTGCCTGGACTCGGGGGGCCCCAGATACGCAGTATTTT.

The count of this clone is one. Written as DNA, the CDR3 is TGTGCCAGTAGCGGACTAGCGGGAGTAAGCGAGCAGTACTTC. This translates into CASSGLAGVSEQYF. V is TRBV19 and J is TRBJ2-7; 13 bases map to TRBD2. The CDR3 extends over 14 amino acids. Germline assignment: CDR1 LNHDA and CDR2 SQIVND (reference sequence). V dropped 6 bases and J dropped 6; count of bases not matched to a gene: 5.

The rearrangement joins TRBV4-2 to TRBJ2-5, with 10 bases fitting TRBD2. V was pared by 4 bases and J by 0 bases, with 2 bases of the junction left unmatched. Germline CDR1 LGHNA, CDR2 YNFKEQ. This CDR3 is built from 15 residues. The CDR3 is CASSLGLADQETQYF. The DNA for the CDR3 is TGTGCCAGCAGCCTCGGACTAGCGGACCAAGAGACCCAGTACTTC.

The V gene is TRBV5-5, the J gene TRBJ1-1, with D perhaps TRBD1 (6 bases). V lost 4 bases to trimming and J lost 1 base, with 14 bases between them. This CDR3 has 15 residues. CDR1 is SGHKS, CDR2 YYEKEE, per germline (reference sequence). The CDR3 loop reads CASSPTGTTNTEAFF. CDR3 coding DNA: TGTGCCAGCAGCCCAACCGGGACAACGAACACTGAAGCTTTCTTT.

This chain uses TRBV11-3 with TRBJ2-1; 10 bases fit TRBD2. The V segment lost 5 bases and the J segment 7 bases; nucleotides outside the gene matches: 11. The CDR3 runs 16 residues. CDR1 and CDR2 (germline): SGHNT, YENEEA. The CDR3 is CASSPLAGQSGNEQFF. The CDR3 DNA reads as TGTGCCAGCAGCCCACTAGCGGGGCAGTCTGGTAATGAGCAGTTCTTC.

This chain connects TRBV7-9 to TRBJ2-1; 11 bases align to TRBD2. The CDR3 has 15 amino acids. The germline gives CDR1 SEHNR, CDR2 FQNEAQ (reference sequence). J gave up 9 bases and V 8 bases, and 12 bases lay outside the gene matches. The CDR3 region has the DNA TGTGCCAGCGGGGTCGGACTAGCGGGTGGAGGTGAGCAGTTCTTC. Translating it yields CASGVGLAGGGEQFF. Full variable domain (missing parts from reference TRBV7-9 and TRBJ2-1): DTGVSQNPRHKITKRGQNVTFRCDPISEHNRLYWYRQTLGQGPEFLTYFQNEAQLEKSRLLSDRFSAERPKGSFSTLEIQRTEQGDSAMYLCASGVGLAGGGEQFFGPGTRLTVL.

Note on this clone: One junction end does not reproduce the germline sequence, and a read error may be involved. This chain connects TRBV7-7 to TRBJ2-5; 8 nucleotides align to TRBD2. This CDR3 contains 14 residues. The germline V gene has CDR1 SSHAT and CDR2 FNYEAQ (reference sequence). CDR3 DNA: TGTGCTAGCAGCCTTAGCGGGGAGGGAGAGACCCAGTACTTC. Protein: CASSLSGEGETQYF.

The chain links TRBV6-5 to TRBJ2-1, with 9 bases identical to TRBD2. The CDR3 has 14 residues. Per the germline V gene, CDR1 is MNHEY and CDR2 is SVGAGI. Trimming took 2 bases from V and 6 from J; bases not matched to a gene: 2. CDR3 loop: CASSYAGGPNEQFF. The CDR3 nucleotides read TGTGCCAGCAGTTACGCGGGGGGGCCCAATGAGCAGTTCTTC.

This clone was detected a few times. V and J are TRBV7-9 and TRBJ1-4, with D possibly matching TRBD1 (5 bases). The V gene's germline CDR1 is SEHNR and CDR2 FQNEAQ (reference sequence). V was trimmed by 2 bases and J by 2 bases, leaving 12 bases between them. The CDR3 runs to 16 residues. The CDR3 nucleotides read TGTGCCAGCAGCTTAAGGGAGGGGAAGACTAATGAAAAACTGTTTTTT. It codes for CASSLREGKTNEKLFF.

V and J are TRBV19 and TRBJ1-2; 8 bases agree with TRBD1. V was clipped by 7 bases and J by 4 bases; unmatched bases: 8. The CDR3 totals 14 residues. Germline V lookup: CDR1 LNHDA, CDR2 SQIVND (reference sequence). The CDR3 is CASTLTGEGYGYTF. DNA of the CDR3: TGTGCCAGTACCTTGACAGGGGAGGGCTATGGCTACACCTTC.

The chain couples TRBV7-3 to TRBJ2-2; a possible D gene is TRBD1 (5 bases). V lost 5 bases, J lost 1 base, and 14 bases lay in between. Germline V lookup: CDR1 SGHTA, CDR2 FQGTGA. The CDR3 totals 16 residues. As DNA, the CDR3 is TGTGCCAGCAGCCCTCGGACAATCCTGAACACCGGGGAGCTGTTTTTT. It specifies CASSPRTILNTGELFF.

The chain links TRBV30 to TRBJ2-1; TRBD2 aligns across 10 bases. Germline CDR1 is GTSNPN and CDR2 is SVGIG (reference sequence). Trimming at V came to 3 bases and at J to 6 bases, leaving 8 bases not matched to a gene. CDR3 length: 15 residues. The CDR3 region is CAWSVTSGVINEQFF. The CDR3 coding sequence is TGTGCCTGGAGCGTTACTAGCGGGGTTATCAATGAGCAGTTCTTC. The variable domain in full, with the rest retrieved from reference TRBV30 and TRBJ2-1, is SQTIHQWPATLVQPVGSPLSLECTVEGTSNPNLYWYRQAAGRGLQLLFYSVGIGQISSEVPQNLSASRPQDRQFILSSKKLLLSDSGFYLCAWSVTSGVINEQFFGPGTRLTVL.

This chain uses TRBV10-1 with TRBJ1-5; TRBD1 might be the D (6 bases). Between the trimmed V and J ends, which lost 2 bases and 5 bases, there was a span of 13 bases. There are 15 residues in the CDR3. Looked up from germline, CDR1 is WNHNN and CDR2 is SYGVQD (reference sequence). The CDR3 sequence is CASSERQGHDQPQHF. In nucleotides, the CDR3 is TGCGCCAGCAGTGAGCGGCAGGGGCACGATCAGCCCCAGCATTTT.

This clone was seen once. The chain is built from TRBV7-9 and TRBJ2-3; 9 nucleotides align to TRBD2. V gave up 3 bases and J gave up 2 bases; unmatched junction bases: 3. This CDR3 spans 15 amino acids. CDR1 and CDR2 (germline): SEHNR, FQNEAQ (reference sequence). The DNA for the CDR3 is TGTGCCAGCAGCTTCCGACTAGCGGTCACAGATACGCAGTATTTT. Encoded protein: CASSFRLAVTDTQYF.